In its sample, the clone carrying this T cell receptor (beta chain) was seen many times. Its matching antigen is unknown. This specimen belongs to a study of T cell repertoires in cytomegalovirus infection. On the study more broadly: TCR beta signatures that were public indicated CMV infection and matching HLA type. Study-wide points: CMV carriers having the relevant HLA were flagged by cumulative public TCR beta family frequency. CMV-specific HLA-C-restricted TCR beta clonotypes dominated the ex vivo response.

TCRdb reprocessed the reads with MiXCR, giving one entry per CDR3 protein. The sample yields some 700,000 distinct CDR3 sequences, 35% seen once. The CDR3 consists of 16 residues. Trimming shortened V by 5 bases and J by 1 base, and 17 bases separated the two germline ends. Germline CDR1 is SGHTA and CDR2 is FQGNSA. Specimen: PBMCs. This clonotype was sampled from a human donor in good health (CMV status not recorded). Some clones in this sample may be carry-over from other donors' samples. This chain joins TRBV7-2 and TRBJ2-5; D possibly matches TRBD1 or TRBD2 (5 bases each). DNA of the CDR3: TGTGCCAGCAGCCCAAGACTCCCTGGGGGCCAAGAGACCCAGTACTTC. This gives the protein CASSPRLPGGQETQYF.